The 14 T cell receptor beta chains presented below share a single source sample, sequenced in a study of blood T cell repertoires in COVID-19. The table came from immunoSEQ multiplex PCR; TCRdb's copy has only in-frame clones and leaves some out. The sample gives some 140,000 clones, approximately 78% of which show up once; around 9.9% is in the top ten. The source material was peripheral blood. These receptors were taken from a man between 60 and 70 years old who had recovered from COVID-19.

The gene calls are TRBV7-2 and TRBJ2-3; 13 nucleotides align to TRBD2. Germline CDR1 SGHTA, CDR2 FQGNSA. The ends lost 6 bases at V and 3 bases at J; junction bases unmatched: 3. The CDR3 contains 15 residues. The chain's CDR3 is CASRLAGGFTDTQYF. CDR3 in DNA: TGTGCCAGCAGACTAGCGGGAGGGTTTACAGATACGCAGTATTTT.

V is TRBV24-1 and J is TRBJ2-2, with a tentative D call TRBD1 (5 bases). Germline V gene sequence: CDR1 KGHDR, CDR2 SFDVKD. Trimming stripped 4 bases from V and 5 bases from J, with 19 bases between. This CDR3 is 17 amino acids long. For the CDR3, the DNA is TGTGCCACCAGTGAGCGGCCCCCCCGACAGTTTACCGGGGAGCTGTTTTTT. It specifies CATSERPPRQFTGELFF.

The chain joins TRBV7-3 to TRBJ2-2; 14 nucleotides agree with TRBD2. Trimming cost V 5 bases and J 5 bases; bases outside gene matches: 10. Germline CDR1 and CDR2: SGHTA and FQGTGA. The CDR3 loop spans 18 amino acids. The CDR3 protein is CASSPGTSGSTGTGELFF. In DNA, the CDR3 is TGTGCCAGCAGCCCGGGGACTAGCGGGAGCACGGGTACCGGGGAGCTGTTTTTT. Full variable domain (missing parts from reference TRBV7-3 and TRBJ2-2): GAGVSQTPSNKVTEKGKYVELRCDPISGHTALYWYRQSLGQGPEFLIYFQGTGAADDSGLPNDRFFAVRPEGSVSTLKIQRTERGDSAVYLCASSPGTSGSTGTGELFFGEGSRLTVL.

The CDR3 nucleotides read TGTGCCAGCTCGGCAGACAGGGGGAATTCACCCCTCCACTTT. As protein: CASSADRGNSPLHF. The chain carries TRBV18 and TRBJ1-6; 9 nucleotides agree with TRBD1. This CDR3 is built from 14 residues. CDR1 KGHSH and CDR2 LQKENI come from the germline V gene. Trimming at V came to 6 bases and at J to 7 bases, leaving 4 bases not matched to a gene.

Worth noting for this clone: This sequence may be a read error, since a much larger clone differs from it by one base. The sample carries other DNA sequences with the same CDR3. CDR3 protein: CASSWRGAGGQQFF. CDR3 coding DNA: TGTGCCAGCAGCTGGAGGGGGGCGGGGGGGCAGCAGTTCTTC. The V gene is TRBV11-2, the J gene TRBJ2-1; TRBD2 agrees at 9 bases. The V gene end was trimmed by 4 bases and the J gene end by 11 bases; junction bases not matched to a gene: 9. The germline V gene has CDR1 SGHAT and CDR2 FQNNGV. The CDR3 contains 14 residues.

The CDR3 reads CASSLGVGQGYGYTF. CDR3 bases: TGTGCCAGCAGCTTAGGGGTAGGGCAGGGGTATGGCTACACCTTC. This chain connects TRBV7-2 to TRBJ1-2, with D possibly matching TRBD1 (6 bases). Germline CDR1 reads SGHTA; CDR2 reads FQGNSA. CDR3 length equals 15 residues. V was trimmed by 1 base and J by 5 bases, leaving 14 bases between them.

In its sample, this clone was seen a few times. This sequence joins TRBV28 and TRBJ1-2; D remains unclear. This CDR3 region has 12 residues. The V end lost 3 bases, the J end lost 6 bases, and 8 bases lay between the germline ends. Germline CDR1 reads MDHEN; CDR2 reads SYDVKM. CDR3 residues: CASSFKGDGYTF. CDR3 sequence (DNA): TGTGCCAGCAGTTTTAAGGGAGATGGCTACACCTTC.

V usage is TRBV4-2 and J usage is TRBJ2-7; TRBD2 matches 10 bases. Germline CDR1 is LGHNA and CDR2 is YNFKEQ. After removal of 1 base from V and 8 bases from J, the junction contained 8 bases not matched to a gene. This CDR3 contains 15 residues. The CDR3 spells CASSQVTSGVGQQYF. The CDR3 region has the DNA TGTGCCAGCAGCCAAGTTACTAGCGGGGTAGGGCAGCAGTACTTC.

In this sample, this clone turned up a few times. This chain uses TRBV18 with TRBJ2-2; 9 bases line up with TRBD1. Germline CDR1 and CDR2: KGHSH and LQKENI. This CDR3 comprises 15 residues. The V gene end was trimmed by 5 bases and the J gene end by 5 bases; junction bases not matched to a gene: 6. CDR3 sequence reads: CASSSTTGGTGELFF. CDR3 nucleotides: TGTGCCAGCTCATCGACGACAGGGGGGACCGGGGAGCTGTTTTTT.

This clone was counted between two and nine times. The rearrangement joins TRBV7-2 to TRBJ2-3; the match to TRBD2 covers 12 bases. V was pared by 6 bases and J by 4 bases, with 14 bases of the junction left unmatched. The CDR3 runs 18 residues. The germline V gene has CDR1 SGHTA and CDR2 FQGNSA. CDR3 sequence (DNA): TGTGCCAGCAGGAAGGAAGGACTAGCGGGATTAACGGCAGATACGCAGTATTTT. Translating gives CASRKEGLAGLTADTQYF.

The chain combines TRBV4-2 with TRBJ2-6; possibly TRBD2 for D (5 bases). The V gene's germline CDR1 is LGHNA and CDR2 YNFKEQ. This CDR3 contains 17 residues. The V and J ends lost 0 bases and 0 bases respectively, with 9 bases between them. CDR3 loop: CASSQEGGSSGANVLTF. The CDR3 region has the DNA TGTGCCAGCAGCCAAGAGGGTGGGAGCTCTGGGGCCAACGTCCTGACTTTC.

V and J are TRBV2 and TRBJ1-5; D call uncertain. Deletions cut 5 bases from V and 2 bases from J, with 13 bases between. The germline gives CDR1 SNHLY, CDR2 FYNNEI. The CDR3 contains 15 residues. This CDR3 is CASSQTPAGNQPQHF. The CDR3 DNA reads as TGTGCCAGCAGTCAGACACCTGCTGGCAATCAGCCCCAGCATTTT.

This clone has only a few counts. The chain carries TRBV7-2 and TRBJ2-7, with 8 bases aligning to TRBD1. The germline V gene has CDR1 SGHTA and CDR2 FQGNSA. The CDR3 totals 14 residues. The V gene end was trimmed by 7 bases and the J gene end by 2 bases; junction bases not matched to a gene: 7. In DNA, the CDR3 is TGTGCCAGCACCTCAAACAGGGGGGCCTACGAGCAGTACTTC. It specifies CASTSNRGAYEQYF.

The chain has TRBV5-6 and TRBJ2-1, with 7 bases identical to TRBD2. The trim removed 4 bases at V and 8 bases at J, leaving 9 bases unmatched. This CDR3 is 14 amino acids long. Germline V CDR1 and CDR2: SGHDT, YYEEEE. The CDR3 DNA sequence: TGTGCCAGCAGCGTGAGCGGGAACCCTTATGAGCAGTTCTTC. It encodes CASSVSGNPYEQFF.